The next 31 T cell receptor beta chains were all read from a single sample in a study of blood T cell repertoires in COVID-19. Sequencing used immunoSEQ multiplex PCR; TCRdb keeps in-frame clones, though not all of them. The sample consists of some 130,000 clones, about 87% of them appearing once. Input material: peripheral blood. These receptor sequences come from a woman aged 60-70 years with acute or convalescent COVID-19.

The chain has TRBV3-1 (or the pseudogene TRBV3-2) and TRBJ1-5, with a possible D match to TRBD1 (5 bases). Germline V gene lookup returns CDR1 LGHDT and CDR2 YNNKEL (reference sequence). This CDR3 is built from 14 residues. Trimming removed 3 bases from V and 3 bases from J, with 9 bases in between. The CDR3 loop is CASSQTVDNQPQHF. CDR3 nucleotide sequence: TGTGCCAGCAGCCAGACAGTTGACAATCAGCCCCAGCATTTT.

This chain links TRBV21-1 with TRBJ1-2; the table names TRBD1, a call not compared with the DNA. TRBV21-1 is annotated as a pseudogene. This CDR3 spans 16 amino acids. The CDR3 DNA sequence: TGTGCCAGCAGCGGTGGGGCGGAGATTTCTAACTATGGCTACACCTTC. This gives the protein CASSGGAEISNYGYTF.

This clone was detected only once. The J gene is TRBJ2-7, the V gene TRBV10-1, with D tentatively TRBD1 (5 bases). Germline CDR1 and CDR2: WNHNN and SYGVQD (reference sequence). This CDR3 spans 14 amino acids. Trimming shortened V by 3 bases and J by 2 bases, and 11 bases separated the two germline ends. In nucleotides, the CDR3 is TGCGCCAGCAGTGAATTCAGACAGCCCTACGAGCAGTACGTC. This sequence encodes CASSEFRQPYEQYV.

The V and J genes are TRBV5-1 and TRBJ1-2; 10 bases are a match to TRBD1. The CDR3 length is 16 residues. Looked up from germline, CDR1 is SGHRS and CDR2 is YFSETQ. V was clipped by 6 bases and J by 0 bases; unmatched bases: 8. The CDR3 is CASNVGQGGPNYGYTF. CDR3 nucleotides: TGCGCCAGCAACGTAGGACAGGGGGGACCTAACTATGGCTACACCTTC.

V is TRBV15 and J is TRBJ2-1; D is ambiguous. Germline assignment: CDR1 LNHNV and CDR2 YYDKDF (reference sequence). The CDR3 spans 12 residues. V was pared by 3 bases and J by 6 bases, with 6 bases between. In DNA form, the CDR3 reads TGTGCCACCAGCAGTAATAGCAATGAGCAGTTCTTC. This gives the protein CATSSNSNEQFF.

The rearrangement joins TRBV9 to TRBJ2-1; tentative D call: TRBD2 (6 bases). V dropped 4 bases and J dropped 8 bases, with 19 bases sitting between them. This CDR3 has 15 amino acids. CDR1 and CDR2 (germline): SGDLS, YYNGEE. CDR3 nucleotides: TGTGCCAGCAGCCCCCTGGGGGGTAGTGAGGATGAGCAGTTCTTC. Protein: CASSPLGGSEDEQFF. Full variable domain (rest looked up from reference TRBV9 and TRBJ2-1): DSGVTQTPKHLITATGQRVTLRCSPRSGDLSVYWYQQSLDQGLQFLIQYYNGEERAKGNILERFSAQQFPDLHSELNLSSLELGDSALYFCASSPLGGSEDEQFFGPGTRLTVL.

This clone was detected a few times. The chain combines TRBV3-1 (or the pseudogene TRBV3-2) with TRBJ1-1; no definite D call. Germline CDR1 LGHDT, CDR2 YNNKEL (reference sequence). The CDR3 covers 14 residues. Trimming pared 1 base from V and 1 base from J, leaving 7 bases between. In DNA, the CDR3 is TGTGCCAGCAGCCAAGTATCGGGGAACACTGAAGCTTTCTTT. This translates into CASSQVSGNTEAFF.

This chain joins TRBV14 and TRBJ1-2; 12 nucleotides match TRBD1. In germline, CDR1 is SGHDN, CDR2 FVKESK. This CDR3 has 17 residues. Germline trimming cut 1 base from V and 8 bases from J; bases unmatched to any gene: 11. The CDR3 spells CASSQVWDRGRVGGYTF. The CDR3 nucleotides are TGTGCCAGCAGCCAAGTATGGGACAGGGGGCGAGTAGGAGGCTACACCTTC.

The chain employs TRBV4-1 and TRBJ1-1; D is possibly TRBD1 (6 bases). Trimming removed 2 bases at V and 1 base at J, with 11 bases between. This CDR3 spans 15 amino acids. Germline V gene sequence: CDR1 MGHRA, CDR2 YSYEKL. CDR3 nucleotides: TGCGCCAGCAGCCAAAACAGGGTTGCGAACACTGAAGCTTTCTTT. This gives the protein CASSQNRVANTEAFF.

V is TRBV27 and J is TRBJ2-6; 7 nucleotides agree with TRBD1. The CDR3 is 15 residues long. Germline CDR1 reads MNHEY; CDR2 reads SMNVEV (reference sequence). After removal of 8 bases from V and 4 bases from J, the junction contained 8 bases not matched to a gene. The chain's CDR3 is CASCIQGYGANVLTF. The CDR3 region has the DNA TGTGCCAGCTGTATACAGGGGTACGGGGCCAACGTCCTGACTTTC. Complete variable domain (other parts from reference TRBV27 and TRBJ2-6): EAQVTQNPRYLITVTGKKLTVTCSQNMNHEYMSWYRQDPGLGLRQIYYSMNVEVTDKGDVPEGYKVSRKEKRNFPLILESPSPNQTSLYFCASCIQGYGANVLTFGAGSRLTVL.

J is TRBJ2-1 and V is TRBV30, with 13 bases fitting TRBD2. With 4 bases clipped from V and 7 bases from J, the junction kept 4 bases outside the gene matches. CDR3 length: 14 residues. Germline CDR1 reads GTSNPN; CDR2 reads SVGIG (reference sequence). The CDR3 loop is CAWTTGLAGNEQFF. The DNA of the CDR3 is TGTGCCTGGACTACGGGACTAGCGGGAAATGAGCAGTTCTTC.

The chain recombines TRBV3-1 (or the pseudogene TRBV3-2) with TRBJ1-1; TRBD1 might be the D (5 bases). Germline V CDR1 and CDR2: LGHDT, YNNKEL (reference sequence). CDR3 length: 14 amino acids. Between the trimmed V and J ends, which lost 5 bases and 1 base, there was a span of 11 bases. The CDR3 is CASSYVQGNTEAFF. The CDR3 DNA sequence: TGTGCCAGCAGCTACGTCCAGGGGAACACTGAAGCTTTCTTT.

V is TRBV7-9 and J is TRBJ2-1, with 8 bases identical to TRBD1. Germline CDR1 is SEHNR and CDR2 is FQNEAQ (reference sequence). This CDR3 comprises 15 residues. V lost 5 bases, J lost 6 bases, and 9 bases stayed unmatched. CDR3 region: CASSPRGRRANEQFF. The CDR3 DNA is TGTGCCAGCAGCCCCAGGGGGCGGCGGGCCAATGAGCAGTTCTTC. Based on the CDR3 plus reference TRBV7-9 and TRBJ2-1, the full variable domain is DTGVSQNPRHKITKRGQNVTFRCDPISEHNRLYWYRQTLGQGPEFLTYFQNEAQLEKSRLLSDRFSAERPKGSFSTLEIQRTEQGDSAMYLCASSPRGRRANEQFFGPGTRLTVL.

This clone was observed a few times. This chain uses TRBV14 with TRBJ1-4, with TRBD1 identical over 10 bases. Germline loops: CDR1 SGHDN, CDR2 FVKESK. The CDR3 spans 14 residues. V was pared by 8 bases and J by 8 bases, with 8 bases of the junction left unmatched. The CDR3 is CASSVMTGGEKLFF. The CDR3 DNA follows: TGTGCCAGCTCCGTTATGACAGGGGGCGAAAAACTGTTTTTT.

The chain recombines TRBV3-1 (or the pseudogene TRBV3-2) with TRBJ2-1; TRBD2 aligns across 9 bases. The CDR3 length is 15 residues. With V trimmed by 0 bases and J by 5 bases, 2 bases remained unmatched. From germline, CDR1 is LGHDT and CDR2 YNNKEL (reference sequence). The DNA for the CDR3 is TGTGCCAGCAGCCAAGAGGCGGGAGGGAACAATGAGCAGTTCTTC. This translates into CASSQEAGGNNEQFF.

This sequence joins TRBV28 and TRBJ1-3, with D unresolved. The CDR3 totals 14 residues. Trimming took 8 bases from V and 0 from J, leaving 11 bases between them. Germline CDR1 MDHEN, CDR2 SYDVKM. Here the CDR3 reads CASRGGHSGNTIYF. The CDR3 DNA is TGTGCCAGCCGGGGAGGCCACTCTGGAAACACCATATATTTT.

On this clone: The same CDR3 also results from other DNA sequences found in this sample. The V and J genes are TRBV6-5 and TRBJ1-1, with no clear D. From germline, CDR1 is MNHEY and CDR2 SVGAGI. The V and J ends lost 5 bases and 2 bases respectively, with 9 bases between them. The CDR3 totals 13 residues. The CDR3 loop is CASSPTGNTEAFF. The CDR3 bases are TGTGCCAGCAGTCCTACGGGAAACACTGAAGCTTTCTTT.

The V and J genes are TRBV29-1 and TRBJ1-2; TRBD1 is a possible D gene (5 bases). V lost 4 bases to trimming and J lost 8 bases, with 11 bases between them. The CDR3 spans 11 residues. Germline-derived CDR1 and CDR2 are SQVTM and ANQGSEA. For the CDR3, the DNA is TGCAGCGTTGGGGATTCAGGGGGCTACACCTTC. This sequence encodes CSVGDSGGYTF.

This clone came up once. The J gene is TRBJ2-1, the V gene TRBV9, with 8 bases that match TRBD2. The CDR3 is 15 residues long. CDR1 and CDR2 (germline): SGDLS, YYNGEE. V lost 4 bases, J lost 4 bases, and 7 bases stayed unmatched. CDR3: CASSPPGLGYNEQFF. CDR3 in DNA: TGTGCCAGCAGCCCGCCGGGACTAGGGTACAATGAGCAGTTCTTC.

This sequence joins TRBV19 and TRBJ1-2; D may be TRBD1 (6 bases). CDR3 length: 10 amino acids. Trimming removed 10 bases from V and 5 bases from J, with 8 bases in between. The germline CDR1 and CDR2 sequences are LNHDA and SQIVND (reference sequence). Here the CDR3 DNA reads TGTGCCACGAGGGGGTATGGCTACACCTTC. Translating it yields CATRGYGYTF.

The rearrangement joins TRBV20-1 to TRBJ2-5, with D possibly being TRBD1 (7 bases). CDR1 is DFQATT, CDR2 SNEGSKA, per germline (reference sequence). The CDR3 has 13 residues. V was trimmed by 3 bases and J by 4 bases, leaving 12 bases between them. The CDR3 nucleotides read TGCAGTGCTAGTGGTCAGGGGGGAGAGACCCAGTACTTC. It translates to CSASGQGGETQYF.

The V and J genes are TRBV18 and TRBJ2-2; 10 bases line up with TRBD2. V was pared by 3 bases and J by 5 bases, with 6 bases of the junction left unmatched. CDR1 is KGHSH and CDR2 is LQKENI in the germline V gene. The CDR3 runs 16 residues. The DNA of the CDR3 is TGTGCCAGCTCACCGAGGTCTAGCGGGAGTACCGGGGAGCTGTTTTTT. The encoded protein is CASSPRSSGSTGELFF. The full variable domain, in which reference TRBV18 and TRBJ2-2 provide the parts outside the CDR3, is NAGVMQNPRHLVRRRGQEARLRCSPMKGHSHVYWYRQLPEEGLKFMVYLQKENIIDESGMPKERFSAEFPKEGPSILRIQQVVRGDSAAYFCASSPRSSGSTGELFFGEGSRLTVL.

The CDR3 DNA follows: TGTGCCAGCAGTACTACGAATAATGAAAAACTGTTTTTT. Translated, it gives CASSTTNNEKLFF. The genes are TRBV28 and TRBJ1-4, with D unclear. This CDR3 comprises 13 residues. V was trimmed by 5 bases and J by 4 bases, leaving 8 bases between them. In germline, CDR1 is MDHEN, CDR2 SYDVKM.

The chain employs TRBV2 and TRBJ2-5; weak D call: TRBD1 (5 bases). Germline V CDR1 and CDR2: SNHLY, FYNNEI. The CDR3 extends over 12 amino acids. Deletions cut 3 bases from V and 7 bases from J, with 9 bases between. This CDR3 is CASSDQGGTQYF. Written as DNA, the CDR3 is TGTGCCAGCAGTGATCAGGGTGGGACCCAGTACTTC.

V usage is TRBV30 and J usage is TRBJ2-1; 10 nucleotides align to TRBD2. The J segment lost 0 bases and the V segment lost 4 bases, leaving 18 bases of the junction unmatched. The CDR3 length is 20 residues. In germline, CDR1 is GTSNPN, CDR2 SVGIG (reference sequence). CDR3 region: CAWNVYTPLAGAGSYNEQFF. The CDR3 coding sequence is TGTGCCTGGAATGTTTACACTCCTCTAGCGGGAGCTGGCTCCTACAATGAGCAGTTCTTC.

The chain couples TRBV20-1 to TRBJ2-3, with 11 bases lining up with TRBD2. This CDR3 has 13 amino acids. Germline V gene sequence: CDR1 DFQATT, CDR2 SNEGSKA (reference sequence). Trimming cost V 3 bases and J 5 bases; bases outside gene matches: 1. CDR3 DNA sequence: TGCAGTGCTAGTGGACTAGCGGGAGATACGCAGTATTTT. Its translation is CSASGLAGDTQYF.

This clone came up once. The CDR3 protein is CASSTVTGTSDGYTF. The CDR3 bases are TGTGCCAGTAGTACCGTGACAGGGACCAGCGATGGCTACACCTTC. The rearrangement uses TRBV19 and TRBJ1-2, with 7 nucleotides matching TRBD1. This CDR3 region has 15 residues. The germline V gene encodes CDR1 LNHDA and CDR2 SQIVND (reference sequence). Trimming cost V 4 bases and J 6 bases; bases outside gene matches: 11.

The gene calls are TRBV5-1 and TRBJ1-1; 9 bases fit TRBD1. Trimming at V came to 6 bases and at J to 6 bases, leaving 12 bases not matched to a gene. Germline CDR1 SGHRS, CDR2 YFSETQ. This CDR3 has 15 residues. DNA of the CDR3: TGCGCCAGCAATGAGAGCGGGACAGGGCGATCTGAAGCTTTCTTT. Protein: CASNESGTGRSEAFF.

This clone showed up just a few times. The gene calls are TRBV10-3 and TRBJ2-7; no firm D call. The ends were cut back, 8 bases at V and 1 base at J, with 9 bases in the middle. CDR1 is ENHRY and CDR2 is SYGVKD in the germline V gene. The CDR3 extends over 12 amino acids. The CDR3 bases are TGTGCCATCGGTCCAGGTTCCTACGAGCAGTACTTC. It translates to CAIGPGSYEQYF.

In this sample, this clone turned up a few times. The chain employs TRBV9 and TRBJ2-2; 13 nucleotides align to TRBD2. V dropped 3 bases and J dropped 5; count of bases not matched to a gene: 1. The germline gives CDR1 SGDLS, CDR2 YYNGEE. The CDR3 is 15 residues long. The CDR3 here is CASSGTSGRTGELFF. For the CDR3, the DNA is TGTGCCAGCAGCGGGACTAGCGGGAGAACCGGGGAGCTGTTTTTT.

On this clone: A junction boundary mismatches the germline segment, possibly from a read error. The chain links TRBV7-9 to TRBJ2-7; 10 bases are shared with TRBD2. Germline CDR1 and CDR2: SEHNR and FQNEAQ (reference sequence). This CDR3 is 13 amino acids long. CDR3 nucleotides: TGTGCCAGCAGCCTAGCGGGAGCGTACGAGCAGTACTTC. It codes for CASSLAGAYEQYF.